What follows describes a single T cell receptor beta chain. The antigen it recognizes is unknown. No qualities accompany the bases; no much larger clone lies one base away. This entry is derived from a study of T cell repertoires in cytomegalovirus infection (dated by TCRdb to the late 2010s). About the full investigation: Alongside well-studied HLA-B-restricted epitopes, the peptide stimulations were aimed at recently identified HLA-C-restricted CMV epitopes, whose presentation resists viral immunomodulation. Donor HLA type was relevant to the analysis, as public TCR beta signatures indicated carriage of CMV infection together with the matching HLA type.

CDR1 and CDR2 are read off the germline V gene as MNHEY and SVGEGT. The CDR3 sequence holds 17 residues, the cysteine and phenylalanine included. Kept here is only the CDR3 DNA, which spans 51 bases and is read in frame from base 1. Germline trimming: 5 bases from V, 3 bases from J; junction bases outside gene matches: 7. Instrument on record: Illumina HiSeq 1500. TCRdb ran its own pipeline on the public reads, namely fastp trimming at Q25 and MiXCR clone calling, and kept in-frame beta chains. Rows with one shared CDR3 protein collapse into an entry with the most common genes and DNA. The sample includes about 700,000 distinct CDR3 sequences, with around a third observed a single time. The ten largest clones take up 15% to 20% of the sample. Findings and caveats that apply to the study as a whole: The ex vivo response was dominated by HLA-C-restricted CMV-specific TCR beta clonotypes, and the single most frequent clonotype in two of eight donors was supplied by these HLA-C-restricted clonotypes. In both this cohort and an independent cohort of 350 or so donors, the cumulative frequency of public TCR beta family members distinguished carriers of CMV infection plus the relevant HLA type.

Sample treatment or condition, as interpreted from the label and publication: in vitro stimulation with specific CMV peptide epitopes to enrich CMV-specific T cells. This specimen was cultured PBMCs, taken from culture after CMV antigen stimulation. In this chain, TRBV6-2 or TRBV6-3 is recombined with TRBJ2-2, and 12 bases in between align with TRBD2. This receptor was obtained from a human donor in good health (CMV status not recorded). Some clones in this sample may be carry-over from other donors' samples. The CDR3 protein is CASSKPGLAGYTGELFF. The sequenced DNA is TGTGCCAGCAGTAAACCCGGACTAGCGGGATACACCGGGGAGCTGTTTTTT.